This T cell receptor beta chain was profiled in a study of patients and donors after allogeneic stem cell transplantation. This clonotype was found once. The germline V and J ends were trimmed by 3 bases and 7 bases, with 14 bases remaining between them. Looked up from germline, CDR1 is DFQATT and CDR2 is SNEGSKA (reference sequence). CDR3 size: 13 residues. TCRdb reprocessed the RT-PCR reads via MiXCR and lists one record per CDR3 protein. The sample contains fewer than 20,000 distinct CDR3 sequences, about 30% of which appear only once. This rearrangement joins TRBV20-1 to TRBJ2-3, with D tentatively TRBD2 (6 bases). Sample: blood, either unsorted or a sorted T cell fraction (not recorded which). The source of this sequence is a human donor who was either an allogeneic HSCT recipient or a stem cell or donor lymphocyte infusion donor (not recorded which). It is not recorded whose cells these are; they may come from a transplant donor. Here the CDR3 reads CSASREVLNTQYF. DNA of the CDR3: TGCAGTGCTAGTAGGGAGGTTCTCAATACGCAGTATTTT.